This TCR beta chain was retrieved from a study of blood T cells in healthy people across ages. Germline CDR1 reads MDHEN; CDR2 reads SYDVKM. After removal of 5 bases from V and 2 bases from J, the junction contained 6 bases not matched to a gene. This CDR3 contains 16 residues. Combining a sample-barcoded 5' primer with a J-beta primer mix, a second PCR ran for about 7 to 11 cycles. The study obtained at least 2.5 million CDR3-containing paired-end reads from every sample. Using its own MiXCR run on the 5' RACE reads, TCRdb lists one record per CDR3 protein. The sample consists of approximately 800,000 distinct CDR3 sequences, over 45% of them appearing once. Isolation per sample recovered at least 6 million PBMCs. Each sample provided at least 5 micrograms of extracted total RNA.

This chain uses TRBV28 with TRBJ2-1; 10 bases line up with TRBD2. Sequenced material: blood. The source is a man aged 30 to 45 in good health. The CDR3: CASSPRTSGTYNEQFF. The DNA for the CDR3 is TGTGCCAGCAGTCCTCGGACTAGCGGAACCTACAATGAGCAGTTCTTC.